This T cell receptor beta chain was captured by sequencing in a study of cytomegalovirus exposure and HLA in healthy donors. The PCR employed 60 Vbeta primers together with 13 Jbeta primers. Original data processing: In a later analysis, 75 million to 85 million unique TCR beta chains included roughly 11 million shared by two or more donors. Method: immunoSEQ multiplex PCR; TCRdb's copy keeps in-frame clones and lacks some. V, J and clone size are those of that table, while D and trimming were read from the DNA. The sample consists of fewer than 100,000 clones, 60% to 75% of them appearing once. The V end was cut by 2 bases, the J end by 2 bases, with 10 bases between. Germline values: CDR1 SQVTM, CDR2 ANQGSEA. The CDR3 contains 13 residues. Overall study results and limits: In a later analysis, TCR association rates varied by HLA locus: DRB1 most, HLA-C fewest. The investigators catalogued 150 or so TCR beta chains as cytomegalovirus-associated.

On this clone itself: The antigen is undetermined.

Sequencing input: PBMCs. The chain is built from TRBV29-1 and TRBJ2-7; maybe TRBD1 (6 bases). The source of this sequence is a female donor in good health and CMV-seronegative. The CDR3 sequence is CSVENDRTYEQYF. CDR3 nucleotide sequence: TGCAGCGTTGAAAACGACAGGACCTACGAGCAGTACTTC.